One sample yielded the 16 T cell receptor beta chains listed below, sequenced in a study of CD8 T cells in ankylosing spondylitis. TCRdb redid the calling of the 5' RACE reads with MiXCR, one entry per CDR3 protein. Of about 240,000 distinct CDR3 sequences in the sample, roughly a tenth were seen once. The specimen sequenced was blood, either unsorted or a sorted T cell fraction (not recorded which). These TCRs come from a male donor with ankylosing spondylitis or in good health (not recorded which).

This clonotype was found many times. The J gene is TRBJ2-7, the V gene TRBV6-5; 8 bases are a match to TRBD2. Germline V lookup: CDR1 MNHEY, CDR2 SVGAGI. The CDR3 contains 15 residues. V lost 6 bases, J lost 4 bases, and 11 bases stayed unmatched. The CDR3 reads CASSYGGGIRYEQYF. The CDR3 bases are TGTGCCAGCAGCTACGGGGGGGGCATCAGATACGAGCAGTACTTC.

In this sample, this clonotype turned up many times. The chain employs TRBV5-1 and TRBJ2-3, with D possibly TRBD2 on 6 matching bases. CDR3 length equals 18 residues. Germline values: CDR1 SGHRS, CDR2 YFSETQ. The germline V and J ends were trimmed by 1 base and 2 bases, with 20 bases remaining between them. The CDR3 sequence: CASSLLERAGSNTDTQYF. The DNA for the CDR3 is TGCGCCAGCAGCTTGCTCGAGAGAGCGGGCTCGAACACAGATACGCAGTATTTT.

This clonotype has a count of ten or more. The rearrangement links TRBV6-1 to TRBJ1-5; 8 positions agree with TRBD1. V shed 8 bases, J shed 7 bases, and the junction held 7 bases outside the gene matches. The CDR3 contains 13 residues. Germline loops: CDR1 MNHNS, CDR2 SASEGT. In DNA, the CDR3 is TGTGCCAGCGGGGACAGGTGGGAGCAGCCCCAGCATTTT. It translates to CASGDRWEQPQHF.

In this sample, this clonotype turned up once. The chain uses TRBV7-6 and TRBJ2-1; 7 bases line up with TRBD1. Per the germline V gene, CDR1 is SGHVS and CDR2 is FNYEAQ. With V trimmed by 7 bases and J by 4 bases, 7 bases remained unmatched. The CDR3 has 14 residues. Here the CDR3 DNA reads TGTGCCAGCAAAGGGGGCAGCGCTTACAATGAGCAGTTCTTC. Amino acids: CASKGGSAYNEQFF.

This clonotype showed up just a few times. The chain couples TRBV5-1 to TRBJ1-2; 7 bases are a match to TRBD1. The ends lost 6 bases at V and 1 base at J; junction bases unmatched: 6. Looked up from germline, CDR1 is SGHRS and CDR2 is YFSETQ. CDR3 length equals 14 residues. The CDR3 nucleotides read TGCGCCAGCACCACCGGGACAGTTAACTATGGCTACACCTTC. Protein sequence: CASTTGTVNYGYTF.

The genes are TRBV10-3 and TRBJ1-4; D call uncertain. The CDR3 consists of 14 residues. CDR1 is ENHRY and CDR2 is SYGVKD in the germline V gene. V shed 5 bases and J shed 0 bases, with 7 bases lying between them. CDR3 loop: CAISLDATNEKLFF. The CDR3 DNA follows: TGTGCCATCAGTTTAGACGCAACTAATGAAAAACTGTTTTTT.

This clonotype was observed many times. V usage is TRBV27 and J usage is TRBJ1-5, with D unresolved. The V end lost 6 bases, the J end lost 6 bases, and 18 bases lay between the germline ends. The CDR3 sequence is 15 residues long. Germline V gives CDR1 MNHEY, CDR2 SMNVEV (reference sequence). The CDR3 DNA sequence: TGTGCCAGCAGCTCCACGGCGAACCCGGGTCAGCCCCAGCATTTT. Residues: CASSSTANPGQPQHF.

This clonotype was detected many times. This chain connects TRBV12-3 or TRBV12-4 to TRBJ2-3; TRBD1 aligns across 9 bases. V lost 6 bases to trimming and J lost 1 base; unmatched junction nucleotides: 8. The length of the CDR3 is 16 residues. The CDR3 region is CASSLGWDRGTDTQYF. In DNA, the CDR3 is TGTGCCAGCAGCTTGGGGTGGGACAGGGGCACAGATACGCAGTATTTT.

This clonotype has ten or more counts. The chain is built from TRBV5-1 and TRBJ2-3; 9 bases match TRBD1. V dropped 0 bases and J dropped 1; count of bases not matched to a gene: 6. The V gene's germline CDR1 is SGHRS and CDR2 YFSETQ. The CDR3 sequence is 17 residues long. The CDR3: CASSLENRGLGTDTQYF. DNA of the CDR3: TGCGCCAGCAGCTTGGAGAACAGGGGGCTTGGCACAGATACGCAGTATTTT. The entire variable domain, with the rest obtained from reference TRBV5-1 and TRBJ2-3, is as follows: KAGVTQTPRYLIKTRGQQVTLSCSPISGHRSVSWYQQTPGQGLQFLFEYFSETQRNKGNFPGRFSGRQFSNSRSEMNVSTLELGDSALYLCASSLENRGLGTDTQYFGPGTRLTVL.

This clonotype was picked up many times. The gene calls are TRBV7-3 and TRBJ2-1; D is ambiguous. The CDR3 is made up of 16 amino acids. The germline V and J ends were trimmed by 5 bases and 2 bases, with 16 bases remaining between them. Germline-derived CDR1 and CDR2 are SGHTA and FQGTGA. The CDR3 bases are TGTGCCAGCAGCCCCGGGCTAGGCAGTCCCTACAATGAGCAGTTCTTC. Translated, it gives CASSPGLGSPYNEQFF.

This clonotype was found many times. This chain links TRBV12-3 or TRBV12-4 with TRBJ2-5, with TRBD2 as a possible D gene (7 bases). The CDR3 sequence is 17 residues long. Trimming removed 0 bases at V and 2 bases at J, with 16 bases between. The CDR3: CASSLALGGGNQETQYF. The CDR3 bases are TGTGCCAGCAGTTTAGCCTTGGGAGGGGGAAATCAAGAGACCCAGTACTTC.

The chain is built from TRBV5-1 and TRBJ2-7; tentatively, D is TRBD2 (5 bases). This CDR3 region has 14 residues. With 0 bases removed from V and 3 bases from J, the gap between germline ends came to 10 bases. CDR1 and CDR2 (germline): SGHRS, YFSETQ. The CDR3 is CASSLEAVSYEQYF. The CDR3 nucleotides are TGCGCCAGCAGCTTGGAAGCGGTCAGCTACGAGCAGTACTTC.

The table lists this clonotype with many counts. The rearrangement links TRBV5-1 to TRBJ2-3; no firm D call. Trimming left V 2 bases short and J 4 bases short, with 8 bases between. CDR3 size: 13 residues. Germline V gene data show CDR1 as SGHRS and CDR2 as YFSETQ. CDR3 protein: CASSFNEPDTQYF. For the CDR3, the DNA is TGCGCCAGCAGCTTCAATGAGCCAGATACGCAGTATTTT. Supplemented by reference TRBV5-1 and TRBJ2-3, the full variable domain reads KAGVTQTPRYLIKTRGQQVTLSCSPISGHRSVSWYQQTPGQGLQFLFEYFSETQRNKGNFPGRFSGRQFSNSRSEMNVSTLELGDSALYLCASSFNEPDTQYFGPGTRLTVL.

This chain uses TRBV10-3 with TRBJ2-2, with 10 bases fitting TRBD1. Germline values: CDR1 ENHRY, CDR2 SYGVKD. There are 16 residues in the CDR3. V gave up 4 bases and J gave up 2 bases; unmatched junction bases: 4. DNA of the CDR3: TGTGCCATCAGTGGGGACAGGGGCATCAACACCGGGGAGCTGTTTTTT. Its protein is CAISGDRGINTGELFF.

This clonotype was seen ten or more times. The chain combines TRBV15 with TRBJ2-3; D unresolved. Trimming pared 0 bases from V and 1 base from J, leaving 14 bases between. CDR3 length equals 17 residues. The germline V gene has CDR1 LNHNV and CDR2 YYDKDF (reference sequence). The CDR3 spells CATSRDLVGRRTDTQYF. The CDR3 DNA reads as TGTGCCACCAGCAGAGATCTTGTCGGTAGGCGCACAGATACGCAGTATTTT. Complete variable domain (other parts from reference TRBV15 and TRBJ2-3): DAMVIQNPRYQVTQFGKPVTLSCSQTLNHNVMYWYQQKSSQAPKLLFHYYDKDFNNEADTPDNFQSRRPNTSFCFLDIRSPGLGDTAMYLCATSRDLVGRRTDTQYFGPGTRLTVL.

The rearrangement links TRBV7-6 to TRBJ2-7, with a weak D call TRBD2 (6 bases). There are 15 residues in the CDR3. Germline loops: CDR1 SGHVS, CDR2 FNYEAQ. Trimming stripped 6 bases from V and 6 bases from J, with 21 bases between. The CDR3 DNA sequence: TGTGCCAGCAGTCCGGGACTGGGTGCGGGGATCGAGCAGTACTTC. Residues: CASSPGLGAGIEQYF.